Sequencing of this TCR beta chain was carried out in a study of T cells in Graves' hyperthyroidism and ophthalmopathy. An absence of ophthalmopathy progression within 18 months meant stable Graves' hyperthyroidism. V lost 5 bases and J lost 2, with 10 bases in between. Germline CDR1 is LGHDT and CDR2 is YNNKEL (reference sequence). This CDR3 contains 14 residues. Using RNA transcripts as the source, TCR beta CDR3 regions were amplified. The study used the HTBI primer set for a first-round RT-PCR of the TCR CDR3. Using its own MiXCR run on the multiplex PCR reads, TCRdb lists one record per CDR3 protein. The sample carries roughly 700,000 distinct CDR3 sequences, 15% to 20% recorded once. Study-level results: Most thyroid clonotypes with frequency above 0.001 were detected in blood.

The sample holds a few counts of this clonotype. Its antigen is currently unknown. The sequenced material came from blood. The rearrangement links TRBV3-1 to TRBJ1-5, with D possibly TRBD1 on 6 matching bases. This receptor was taken from a man in his forties or fifties with Graves' hyperthyroidism. The CDR3 DNA sequence: TGTGCCAGCAGCTCCAGGGGTCGCAATCAGCCCCAGCATTTT. Translation gives CASSSRGRNQPQHF.